These 32 T cell receptor beta chains originate from one sample sequenced in a study of OX40 agonist ivuxolimab in advanced cancers. Library generation was performed with the immunoSEQ multiplex PCR assay. The immuneACCESS repertoire file appears here via TCRdb, limited to in-frame rearrangements. These files lack a portion of the clones; in checked studies, under half of the deficit traces to unresolved V genes, and the cause of the others is not known. For this sample there are roughly 70,000 clones; roughly 90% appear just once. Of the sample, 2% to 2.5% is held by the ten largest clones. The specimen comprised CD4+ or CD8+ T cells sorted from blood, sampled in a trial of the OX40 agonist ivuxolimab. Receptor source: an adult with an advanced solid tumor such as melanoma, head and neck, liver or kidney cancer.

The genes are TRBV30 and TRBJ1-2; possibly TRBD1 for D (5 bases). V was cut by 1 base and J by 1 base, with 7 bases left in between. The germline CDR1 and CDR2 sequences are GTSNPN and SVGIG (reference sequence). This CDR3 has 13 amino acids. The CDR3 DNA is TGTGCCTGGAGTGAAGGGGATAACTATGGCTACACCTTC. It specifies CAWSEGDNYGYTF. Full variable domain (outside the CDR3, taken from reference TRBV30 and TRBJ1-2): SQTIHQWPATLVQPVGSPLSLECTVEGTSNPNLYWYRQAAGRGLQLLFYSVGIGQISSEVPQNLSASRPQDRQFILSSKKLLLSDSGFYLCAWSEGDNYGYTFGSGTRLTVV.

The chain links TRBV7-3 to TRBJ1-4; 7 bases map to TRBD1. The V gene's germline CDR1 is SGHTA and CDR2 FQGTGA. There are 13 residues in the CDR3. The V and J ends lost 5 bases and 7 bases, in that order; junction bases with no gene match: 4. Here the CDR3 reads CASSLRGGEKLFF. The CDR3 DNA is TGTGCCAGCAGCCTCAGGGGGGGTGAAAAACTGTTTTTT.

The chain couples TRBV19 to TRBJ1-2; 9 bases are a match to TRBD1. CDR3 size: 13 residues. Germline V gene lookup returns CDR1 LNHDA and CDR2 SQIVND (reference sequence). J was trimmed by 7 bases and V by 7 bases; bases with no gene match: 7. Here the CDR3 DNA reads TGTGCCAGTAAAGGGGACAGGGCTTCTGGCTACACCTTC. Encoded protein: CASKGDRASGYTF.

V gene TRBV19 combines with J gene TRBJ1-1, with D unresolved. The CDR3 is 15 residues long. Trimming removed 1 base from V and 3 bases from J, with 12 bases in between. Germline V gene sequence: CDR1 LNHDA, CDR2 SQIVND (reference sequence). The chain's CDR3 is CASSIGDRVDTEAFF. The CDR3 nucleotides are TGTGCCAGTAGTATAGGTGACCGAGTCGACACTGAAGCTTTCTTT.

This clone was seen only once. This chain joins TRBV18 and TRBJ2-6; D not resolved. The germline gives CDR1 KGHSH, CDR2 LQKENI. The CDR3 loop spans 17 amino acids. V lost 3 bases to trimming and J lost 2 bases, with 14 bases between them. The CDR3, as DNA: TGTGCCAGCTCACCTCTGACATCGGCCCCTGGGGCCAACGTCCTGACTTTC. Translating gives CASSPLTSAPGANVLTF.

This clone was seen a single time. The chain uses TRBV5-1 and TRBJ1-2, with D possibly matching TRBD1 (5 bases). The CDR3 covers 14 residues. The V end was cut by 2 bases, the J end by 2 bases, with 10 bases between. Germline V gene data show CDR1 as SGHRS and CDR2 as YFSETQ. The CDR3 here is CASSLTTGNYGYTF. Written as DNA, the CDR3 is TGCGCCAGCAGCTTAACTACAGGCAACTATGGCTACACCTTC.

This clone was seen a handful of times. Written as DNA, the CDR3 is TGTGCCAGCAGTGTAAAAGATCCGAACACTGAAGCTTTCTTT. Protein sequence: CASSVKDPNTEAFF. The gene calls are TRBV27 and TRBJ1-1; D remains unclear. Trimming removed 5 bases at V and 1 base at J, with 11 bases between. Germline values: CDR1 MNHEY, CDR2 SMNVEV (reference sequence). This CDR3 contains 14 residues.

V is TRBV5-1 and J is TRBJ2-7; D is uncertain. In germline, CDR1 is SGHRS, CDR2 YFSETQ. V lost 0 bases, J lost 2 bases, and 9 bases lay in between. This CDR3 spans 14 amino acids. The CDR3 sequence: CASSLVGLPYEQYF. As DNA, the CDR3 is TGCGCCAGCAGCTTGGTAGGGCTCCCCTACGAGCAGTACTTC.

This chain uses TRBV6-6 with TRBJ2-2; no clear D. The CDR3 totals 15 residues. V lost 7 bases to trimming and J lost 6 bases, with 18 bases between them. Germline loops: CDR1 MNHNY, CDR2 SVGAGI (reference sequence). CDR3: CASIRRPPGAGELFF. CDR3 nucleotides: TGTGCCAGCATACGGCGGCCCCCTGGGGCCGGGGAGCTGTTTTTT.

The chain links TRBV2 to TRBJ1-2; D is undetermined. Per the germline V gene, CDR1 is SNHLY and CDR2 is FYNNEI. V shed 5 bases and J shed 6 bases, with 7 bases lying between them. The CDR3 spans 11 residues. The CDR3 DNA sequence: TGTGCCAGCAGTTATACAGATGGCTACACCTTC. This encodes CASSYTDGYTF.

In this sample, this clone turned up once. The chain combines TRBV7-9 with TRBJ2-1, with no clear D. Germline CDR1 and CDR2: SEHNR and FQNEAQ (reference sequence). The CDR3 spans 11 residues. V was shortened by 2 bases and J by 5 bases, with 1 base between the two germline ends. The CDR3 reads CASSLNNEQFF. The CDR3 nucleotides are TGTGCCAGCAGCTTAAACAATGAGCAGTTCTTC.

The chain carries TRBV5-4 and TRBJ2-2, with D perhaps being TRBD1 or TRBD2 (5 bases each). Trimming pared 4 bases from V and 1 base from J, leaving 14 bases between. Germline lookup yields CDR1 SGHNT and CDR2 YYREEE (reference sequence). CDR3 length: 16 residues. CDR3 loop: CASSRGQGVNTGELFF. CDR3 nucleotides: TGTGCCAGCAGCCGAGGGCAGGGTGTGAACACCGGGGAGCTGTTTTTT. Full variable domain (missing parts from reference TRBV5-4 and TRBJ2-2): ETGVTQSPTHLIKTRGQQVTLRCSSQSGHNTVSWYQQALGQGPQFIFQYYREEENGRGNFPPRFSGLQFPNYSSELNVNALELDDSALYLCASSRGQGVNTGELFFGEGSRLTVL.

The chain combines TRBV27 with TRBJ1-2; D might be TRBD1 (6 bases). The CDR3 totals 14 residues. Trimming took off 5 bases at V and 4 bases at J, with 14 bases between the two ends. CDR1 is MNHEY and CDR2 is SMNVEV in the germline V gene (reference sequence). The CDR3 loop reads CASSPGTIPYGYTF. DNA of the CDR3: TGTGCCAGCAGTCCCGGGACAATCCCCTATGGCTACACCTTC.

The chain carries TRBV29-1 and TRBJ2-5, with D perhaps TRBD2 (5 bases). Germline assignment: CDR1 SQVTM and CDR2 ANQGSEA. With 4 bases removed from V and 5 bases from J, the gap between germline ends came to 11 bases. The CDR3 has 12 amino acids. The CDR3 nucleotides read TGCAGCGTTGCCCTAGCAGCGGAGACCCAGTACTTC. Translation: CSVALAAETQYF.

This chain links TRBV19 with TRBJ1-1, with TRBD1 as a possible D gene (6 bases). From germline, CDR1 is LNHDA and CDR2 SQIVND (reference sequence). Trimming shortened V by 10 bases and J by 7 bases, and 25 bases separated the two germline ends. The CDR3 runs 15 residues. The CDR3 DNA follows: TGTGCCACACTATCCTTTCGGGCAGGGGCGGGTGAAGCTTTCTTT. It is translated as CATLSFRAGAGEAFF.

V usage is TRBV6-1 and J usage is TRBJ2-2; 9 bases are shared with TRBD2. In germline, CDR1 is MNHNS, CDR2 SASEGT. With 1 base clipped from V and 1 base from J, the junction kept 7 bases outside the gene matches. This CDR3 contains 18 residues. The CDR3 sequence: CASSEGFSGGGNTGELFF. CDR3 in DNA: TGTGCCAGCAGTGAAGGTTTTAGCGGGGGCGGGAACACCGGGGAGCTGTTTTTT.

The rearrangement joins TRBV7-8 to TRBJ1-3, with D possibly TRBD1 on 5 matching bases. Looked up from germline, CDR1 is SGHVS and CDR2 is FQNEAQ. The CDR3 spans 14 residues. V shed 5 bases and J shed 2 bases, with 10 bases lying between them. The CDR3 bases are TGTGCCAGCAGCCCAAGACAGACTGGAAACACCATATATTTT. As protein: CASSPRQTGNTIYF.

A remark on this clone: The same CDR3 can be traced to other DNA sequences in this sample. The chain links TRBV5-4 to TRBJ1-2, with unresolved D. The germline V and J ends were trimmed by 5 bases and 2 bases, with 10 bases remaining between them. This CDR3 is built from 13 residues. CDR1 is SGHNT and CDR2 is YYREEE in the germline V gene (reference sequence). The CDR3 DNA is TGTGCCAGCAGTTCTGACGGGAACTATGGCTACACCTTC. It yields the protein CASSSDGNYGYTF.

This clone was detected a few times. This chain links TRBV18 with TRBJ2-2; D might be TRBD1 (9 bases). The CDR3 spans 18 residues. V was shortened by 1 base and J by 6 bases, with 21 bases between the two germline ends. Germline CDR1 reads KGHSH; CDR2 reads LQKENI. The CDR3 DNA reads as TGTGCCAGCTCACCACTGTTAGCGGGACAGGGAAACGCCGGGGAGCTGTTTTTT. This encodes CASSPLLAGQGNAGELFF.

The chain carries TRBV6-4 and TRBJ2-7; D could derive from TRBD1 or TRBD2 (5 bases each). This CDR3 has 13 amino acids. The V gene lost 9 bases and the J gene lost 0 bases, with 12 bases spanning the gap. Germline V CDR1 and CDR2: MRHNA, SNTAGT. Here the CDR3 reads CARGTGSSYEQYF. The CDR3, as DNA: TGTGCCAGGGGGACGGGAAGCTCCTACGAGCAGTACTTC.

The chain has TRBV2 and TRBJ1-5, with 8 bases aligning to TRBD1. Germline V lookup: CDR1 SNHLY, CDR2 FYNNEI. Unmatched junction bases numbered 9, after V lost 1 base and J lost 4 bases. The length of the CDR3 is 17 residues. The CDR3 DNA follows: TGTGCCAGCAGTGAAGTCAGGGGGCTAGTCCTAAATCAGCCCCAGCATTTT. Protein sequence: CASSEVRGLVLNQPQHF.

This clone showed up just once. The chain combines TRBV6-5 with TRBJ2-1, with a possible D match to TRBD2 (6 bases). Trimming removed 6 bases from V and 0 bases from J, with 12 bases in between. This CDR3 has 15 amino acids. Looked up from germline, CDR1 is MNHEY and CDR2 is SVGAGI. The CDR3 reads CASRSLASSYNEQFF. CDR3 nucleotide sequence: TGTGCCAGCAGATCTCTAGCGAGCTCCTACAATGAGCAGTTCTTC.

The genes are TRBV28 and TRBJ2-2; 7 nucleotides line up with TRBD1. Germline V gene lookup returns CDR1 MDHEN and CDR2 SYDVKM. V was pared by 7 bases and J by 2 bases, with 10 bases of the junction left unmatched. CDR3 length equals 16 residues. The CDR3 DNA is TGTGCCAGCATAGGGGTGACAGGGACCAACACCGGGGAGCTGTTTTTT. Translation: CASIGVTGTNTGELFF. Using reference TRBV28 and TRBJ2-2 for the parts outside the CDR3, the full variable domain is DVKVTQSSRYLVKRTGEKVFLECVQDMDHENMFWYRQDPGLGLRLIYFSYDVKMKEKGDIPEGYSVSREKKERFSLILESASTNQTSMYLCASIGVTGTNTGELFFGEGSRLTVL.

The V gene is TRBV5-1, the J gene TRBJ2-5, with 7 positions matching TRBD2. CDR3 length: 15 residues. Germline V lookup: CDR1 SGHRS, CDR2 YFSETQ. V was clipped by 1 base and J by 4 bases; unmatched bases: 7. The CDR3 reads CASSLFGLVRETQYF. The CDR3 DNA reads as TGCGCCAGCAGCTTGTTTGGACTAGTCCGAGAGACCCAGTACTTC.

The chain links TRBV18 to TRBJ1-1; 8 bases line up with TRBD1. This CDR3 contains 14 residues. The J segment lost 8 bases and the V segment lost 3 bases, leaving 8 bases of the junction unmatched. The germline CDR1 and CDR2 sequences are KGHSH and LQKENI. CDR3 amino acids: CASSPADREREAFF. The DNA of the CDR3 is TGTGCCAGCTCACCTGCGGACAGGGAGCGCGAAGCTTTCTTT.

This rearrangement joins TRBV11-3 to TRBJ2-6, with no clear D. Deletions cut 2 bases from V and 3 bases from J, with 2 bases between. Germline assignment: CDR1 SGHNT and CDR2 YENEEA. CDR3 length: 13 amino acids. The CDR3 coding sequence is TGTGCCAGCAGCTTAAATGGGGCCAACGTCCTGACTTTC. As protein: CASSLNGANVLTF.

The rearrangement joins TRBV14 to TRBJ2-1, with D hard to call. Trimming removed 0 bases from V and 8 bases from J, with 11 bases in between. CDR3 length equals 14 residues. Per the germline V gene, CDR1 is SGHDN and CDR2 is FVKESK. CDR3 loop: CASSQDISIHEQFF. The DNA for the CDR3 is TGTGCCAGCAGCCAAGATATTTCTATCCATGAGCAGTTCTTC.

V gene TRBV28 combines with J gene TRBJ1-2; 9 bases line up with TRBD1. From germline, CDR1 is MDHEN and CDR2 SYDVKM. After removal of 7 bases from V and 3 bases from J, the junction contained 3 bases not matched to a gene. This CDR3 has 13 amino acids. CDR3 DNA sequence: TGTGCCAGCAAACAGGGGGCGGACTATGGCTACACCTTC. Protein: CASKQGADYGYTF.

The J gene is TRBJ1-5, the V gene TRBV4-1; D gene ambiguous. Trimming removed 2 bases from V and 2 bases from J, with 7 bases in between. The CDR3 length is 14 residues. Germline CDR1 MGHRA, CDR2 YSYEKL. CDR3 loop: CASSQQVGNQPQHF. The CDR3 nucleotides read TGCGCCAGCAGCCAACAGGTAGGCAATCAGCCCCAGCATTTT.

The J gene is TRBJ2-1, the V gene TRBV7-8; D call uncertain. The CDR3 has 13 amino acids. Trimming left V 6 bases short and J 7 bases short, with 13 bases between. Germline V lookup: CDR1 SGHVS, CDR2 FQNEAQ. The CDR3 DNA is TGTGCCAGCAGGGCCTTTTTTGTGAATGAGCAGTTCTTC. Residues: CASRAFFVNEQFF.

This chain joins TRBV5-1 and TRBJ2-5; 10 nucleotides match TRBD1. V was clipped by 3 bases and J by 4 bases; unmatched bases: 9. The germline CDR1 and CDR2 sequences are SGHRS and YFSETQ. This CDR3 spans 16 amino acids. The CDR3 is CASSSVGTGESETQYF. Here the CDR3 DNA reads TGCGCCAGCAGCTCGGTCGGGACAGGGGAATCAGAGACCCAGTACTTC.

The chain couples TRBV7-2 to TRBJ1-5; D not certain. The CDR3 is made up of 14 amino acids. Germline V gives CDR1 SGHTA, CDR2 FQGNSA. V was clipped by 3 bases and J by 3 bases, with 9 bases between them. In DNA form, the CDR3 reads TGTGCCAGCAGCTTTAAACAGTTCAATCAGCCCCAGCATTTT. The encoded protein is CASSFKQFNQPQHF.